Below are 15 T cell receptor beta chains sequenced from a single sample in a study of blood T cell repertoires in COVID-19. Generated by immunoSEQ multiplex PCR, the TCRdb table keeps only in-frame clones and is missing some. The sample records roughly 190,000 clones, roughly four fifths being singletons. The sequenced material came from PBMCs or T cells enriched from blood (not recorded which). Receptors originate from a man aged 35-49 years who had recovered from COVID-19.

About this clone itself: The sample holds other DNA sequences that translate to the same CDR3. The chain links TRBV28 to TRBJ2-7; D gene unclear. The germline CDR1 and CDR2 sequences are MDHEN and SYDVKM. The CDR3 has 12 amino acids. Deletions cut 3 bases from V and 2 bases from J, with 5 bases between. The CDR3 is CASSLVAYEQYF. Written as DNA, the CDR3 is TGTGCCAGCAGTTTGGTAGCCTACGAGCAGTACTTC.

V is TRBV10-1 and J is TRBJ1-6, with D unclear. This CDR3 is built from 15 residues. V gave up 0 bases and J gave up 9 bases, with 12 bases separating them. From germline, CDR1 is WNHNN and CDR2 SYGVQD (reference sequence). The CDR3 coding sequence is TGCGCCAGCAGTGAGTCGGGCCGGCGGGGTTCACCCCTCCACTTT. It specifies CASSESGRRGSPLHF.

The rearrangement joins TRBV27 to TRBJ1-1; 8 bases map to TRBD1. The CDR3 extends over 15 amino acids. The germline CDR1 and CDR2 sequences are MNHEY and SMNVEV (reference sequence). The V gene end was trimmed by 7 bases and the J gene end by 3 bases; junction bases not matched to a gene: 10. CDR3 amino acids: CASNSWGQAYTEAFF. CDR3 coding DNA: TGTGCCAGCAACTCCTGGGGACAGGCCTACACTGAAGCTTTCTTT.

This rearrangement joins TRBV9 to TRBJ1-2, with a possible D match to TRBD1 (6 bases). The CDR3 covers 13 residues. Germline V gene lookup returns CDR1 SGDLS and CDR2 YYNGEE. The V end lost 3 bases, the J end lost 10 bases, and 16 bases lay between the germline ends. CDR3 DNA: TGTGCCAGCAGCGCGCTTTCCCGACAGGACTACACCTTC. It translates to CASSALSRQDYTF. The entire variable domain, with the rest obtained from reference TRBV9 and TRBJ1-2, is as follows: DSGVTQTPKHLITATGQRVTLRCSPRSGDLSVYWYQQSLDQGLQFLIQYYNGEERAKGNILERFSAQQFPDLHSELNLSSLELGDSALYFCASSALSRQDYTFGSGTRLTVV.

This sequence joins TRBV10-3 and TRBJ2-2, with 16 bases lining up with TRBD2. From germline, CDR1 is ENHRY and CDR2 SYGVKD. V was clipped by 3 bases and J by 5 bases; unmatched bases: 12. The CDR3 totals 20 residues. CDR3 DNA sequence: TGTGCCATCAGTGATACTCCGGGACTAGCGGGAGGGCCTGGTACCGGGGAGCTGTTTTTT. Amino acid sequence: CAISDTPGLAGGPGTGELFF.

V gene TRBV4-1 combines with J gene TRBJ1-4; D call uncertain. The V end was cut by 3 bases, the J end by 2 bases, with 13 bases between. Per the germline V gene, CDR1 is MGHRA and CDR2 is YSYEKL. CDR3 length equals 16 residues. CDR3 loop: CASSQGAWRTNEKLFF. DNA for the CDR3: TGCGCCAGCAGCCAGGGAGCCTGGCGGACTAATGAAAAACTGTTTTTT.

This chain connects TRBV7-9 to TRBJ2-7, with TRBD1 matching 7 bases. The CDR3 totals 14 residues. V lost 6 bases to trimming and J lost 4 bases; unmatched junction nucleotides: 9. Germline CDR1 is SEHNR and CDR2 is FQNEAQ (reference sequence). The CDR3 DNA sequence: TGTGCCAGCAGTTCACAGGGGCCGTCGTACGAGCAGTACTTC. Amino acids: CASSSQGPSYEQYF.

The CDR3 spells CASSTHGTGAPTEAFF. The CDR3 bases are TGTGCCAGTAGTACCCATGGGACAGGGGCCCCCACTGAAGCTTTCTTT. The chain recombines TRBV19 with TRBJ1-1; 10 nucleotides align to TRBD1. This CDR3 comprises 16 residues. Germline V gene sequence: CDR1 LNHDA, CDR2 SQIVND (reference sequence). J lost 4 bases, V lost 4 bases, and 9 bases had no gene match.

CDR3 loop: CASSLGRTGGVSSYNEQFF. The DNA for the CDR3 is TGTGCCAGCAGCTTAGGACGGACAGGGGGCGTTAGCTCCTACAATGAGCAGTTCTTC. The chain combines TRBV11-2 with TRBJ2-1; 11 bases line up with TRBD1. The length of the CDR3 is 19 residues. J lost 0 bases, V lost 1 base, and 8 bases had no gene match. Germline CDR1 reads SGHAT; CDR2 reads FQNNGV.

The gene calls are TRBV7-3 and TRBJ2-1, with 8 bases lining up with TRBD1. CDR3 length equals 13 residues. The J segment lost 11 bases and the V segment lost 8 bases, leaving 11 bases of the junction unmatched. The germline V gene encodes CDR1 SGHTA and CDR2 FQGTGA. Here the CDR3 DNA reads TGTGCCAGCGGACAGGGTATGGCCCCAAAGCAGTTCTTC. Protein product: CASGQGMAPKQFF.

Comment on this clone: Other DNA sequences in this sample translate to the same CDR3. The DNA of the CDR3 is TGTGCCAGCTCTGAACAGGGGGCGTCCTACAATGAGCAGTTCTTC. Its protein is CASSEQGASYNEQFF. This rearrangement joins TRBV2 to TRBJ2-1; 9 bases are a match to TRBD1. The CDR3 is 15 residues long. The germline V gene encodes CDR1 SNHLY and CDR2 FYNNEI. V lost 8 bases, J lost 1 base, and 6 bases stayed unmatched.

The chain uses TRBV9 and TRBJ2-1, with TRBD2 matching over 13 bases. The V gene's germline CDR1 is SGDLS and CDR2 YYNGEE. The CDR3 sequence is 15 residues long. After removal of 4 bases from V and 7 bases from J, the junction contained 5 bases not matched to a gene. The CDR3 loop is CASSLGTSGTNEQFF. For the CDR3, the DNA is TGTGCCAGCAGCCTCGGGACTAGCGGGACAAATGAGCAGTTCTTC.

The V and J genes are TRBV13 and TRBJ2-2; perhaps TRBD1 as D (5 bases). The V gene lost 6 bases and the J gene lost 6 bases, with 11 bases spanning the gap. The germline V gene encodes CDR1 PRHDT and CDR2 FYEKMQ (reference sequence). The CDR3 spans 13 residues. CDR3 sequence (DNA): TGTGCCAGCAGGTCAGGGCTGGCCGGGGAGCTGTTTTTT. Amino acid sequence: CASRSGLAGELFF.

The chain has TRBV5-1 and TRBJ2-5, with D maybe TRBD2 (6 bases). The CDR3 runs to 13 residues. Germline CDR1 SGHRS, CDR2 YFSETQ. Trimming took off 4 bases at V and 1 base at J, with 8 bases between the two ends. The CDR3 sequence is CASSGGVQETQYF. The CDR3, as DNA: TGCGCCAGCAGCGGAGGGGTCCAAGAGACCCAGTACTTC.

Concerning this clone itself: Other DNA sequences within the sample encode an identical CDR3. The V gene is TRBV4-3, the J gene TRBJ1-1; tentative D call: TRBD1 (6 bases). Trimming took off 3 bases at V and 1 base at J, with 6 bases between the two ends. The CDR3 consists of 13 residues. Germline loops: CDR1 LGHNA, CDR2 YSLEER. This CDR3 is CASSQDRNTEAFF. CDR3 coding DNA: TGCGCCAGCAGCCAGGACAGGAACACTGAAGCTTTCTTT.